This TCR beta chain was documented in a study of T cell responses to AZD1222 COVID-19 vaccine. Study-wide results and caveats: Donors in the cohort were predominantly white British and more often female, and clonal diversity was possibly underestimated.

Notes on this clone: Antigen unknown.

Sequenced by immunoSEQ multiplex PCR; TCRdb stores in-frame clones only, minus some. The sample has 120,000 to 150,000 clones, approximately 94% seen once. The CDR3 spans 14 residues. Deletions cut 1 base from V and 4 bases from J, with 10 bases between. Germline CDR1 and CDR2: MNHNS and SASEGT. The sample consisted of peripheral blood, taken on day 0 of AZD1222 vaccination. The genes are TRBV6-1 and TRBJ1-2; D is possibly TRBD1 (5 bases). The receptor was isolated from an adult in good health. CDR3 loop: CASSEDRSIYGYTF. The CDR3 region has the DNA TGTGCCAGCAGTGAAGACAGGTCTATCTATGGCTACACCTTC.